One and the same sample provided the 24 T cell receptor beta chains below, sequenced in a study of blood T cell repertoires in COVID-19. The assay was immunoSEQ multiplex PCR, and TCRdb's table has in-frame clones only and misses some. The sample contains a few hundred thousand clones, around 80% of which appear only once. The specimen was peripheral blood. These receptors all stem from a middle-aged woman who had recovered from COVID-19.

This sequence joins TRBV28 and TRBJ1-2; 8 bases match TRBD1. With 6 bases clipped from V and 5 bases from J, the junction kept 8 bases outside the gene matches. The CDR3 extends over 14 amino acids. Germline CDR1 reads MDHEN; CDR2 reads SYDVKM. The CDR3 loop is CASRSFRGLYGYTF. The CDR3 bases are TGTGCCAGCAGGTCGTTCAGGGGGCTTTATGGCTACACCTTC.

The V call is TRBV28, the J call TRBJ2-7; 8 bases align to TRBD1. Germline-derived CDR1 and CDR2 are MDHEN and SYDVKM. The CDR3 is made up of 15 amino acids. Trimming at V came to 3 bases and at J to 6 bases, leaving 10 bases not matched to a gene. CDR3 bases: TGTGCCAGCAGTTTCCGGACAGGGTTTGTATTCGAGCAGTACTTC. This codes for CASSFRTGFVFEQYF. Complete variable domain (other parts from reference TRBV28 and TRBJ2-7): DVKVTQSSRYLVKRTGEKVFLECVQDMDHENMFWYRQDPGLGLRLIYFSYDVKMKEKGDIPEGYSVSREKKERFSLILESASTNQTSMYLCASSFRTGFVFEQYFGPGTRLTVT.

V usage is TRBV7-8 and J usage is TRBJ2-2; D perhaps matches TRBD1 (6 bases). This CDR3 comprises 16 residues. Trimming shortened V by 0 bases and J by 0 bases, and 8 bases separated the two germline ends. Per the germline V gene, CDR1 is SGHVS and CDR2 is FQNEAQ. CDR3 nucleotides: TGTGCCAGCAGCTTAGCGGACAGCCCGAACACCGGGGAGCTGTTTTTT. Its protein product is CASSLADSPNTGELFF.

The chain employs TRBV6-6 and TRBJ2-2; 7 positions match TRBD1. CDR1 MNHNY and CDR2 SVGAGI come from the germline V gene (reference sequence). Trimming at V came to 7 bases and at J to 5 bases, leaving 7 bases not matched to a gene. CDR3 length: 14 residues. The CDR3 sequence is CASTPGQLTGELFF. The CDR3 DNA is TGTGCCAGCACCCCGGGACAGTTAACCGGGGAGCTGTTTTTT.

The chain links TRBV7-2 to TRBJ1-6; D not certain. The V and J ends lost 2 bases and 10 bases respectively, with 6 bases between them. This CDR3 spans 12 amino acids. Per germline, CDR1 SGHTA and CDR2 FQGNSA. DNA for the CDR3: TGTGCCAGCAGCTTAACGGTCTCACCCCTCCACTTT. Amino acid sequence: CASSLTVSPLHF.

The CDR3 DNA is TGTGCCAGCAGCTCGACGACTAGCGCGTCGGATACGCAGTATTTT. Protein: CASSSTTSASDTQYF. The chain is built from TRBV5-6 and TRBJ2-3; 8 bases are a match to TRBD2. This CDR3 region has 15 residues. With 3 bases clipped from V and 6 bases from J, the junction kept 9 bases outside the gene matches. Germline V gene data show CDR1 as SGHDT and CDR2 as YYEEEE.

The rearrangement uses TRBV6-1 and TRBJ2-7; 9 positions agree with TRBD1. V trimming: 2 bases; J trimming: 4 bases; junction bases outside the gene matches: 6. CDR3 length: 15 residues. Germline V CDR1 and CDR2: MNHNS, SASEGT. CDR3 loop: CASSEQAGQGYEQYF. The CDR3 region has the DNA TGTGCCAGCAGTGAACAAGCCGGACAGGGGTACGAGCAGTACTTC.

CDR3 residues: CASSLRQGGYTF. DNA of the CDR3: TGTGCCAGCAGCCTAAGACAGGGTGGCTACACCTTC. The chain carries TRBV7-2 and TRBJ1-2; 7 nucleotides line up with TRBD1. The CDR3 loop spans 12 amino acids. Germline CDR1 SGHTA, CDR2 FQGNSA. Germline trimming cut 5 bases from V and 7 bases from J; bases unmatched to any gene: 4.

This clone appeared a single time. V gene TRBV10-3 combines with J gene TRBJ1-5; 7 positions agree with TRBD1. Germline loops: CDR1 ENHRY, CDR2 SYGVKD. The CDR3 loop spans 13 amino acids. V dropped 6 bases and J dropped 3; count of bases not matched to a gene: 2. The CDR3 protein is CAIRGQVNQPQHF. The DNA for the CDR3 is TGTGCCATCAGAGGACAGGTCAATCAGCCCCAGCATTTT.

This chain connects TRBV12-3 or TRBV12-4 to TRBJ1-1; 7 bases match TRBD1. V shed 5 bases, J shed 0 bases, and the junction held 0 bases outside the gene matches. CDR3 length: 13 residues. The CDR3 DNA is TGTGCCAGCAGTGGGACAGTGAACACTGAAGCTTTCTTT. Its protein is CASSGTVNTEAFF.

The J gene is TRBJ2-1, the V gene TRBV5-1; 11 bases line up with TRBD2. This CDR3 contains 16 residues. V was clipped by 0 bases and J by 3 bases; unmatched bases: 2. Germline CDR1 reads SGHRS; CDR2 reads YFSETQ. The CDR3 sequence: CASSLAGTSGYNEQFF. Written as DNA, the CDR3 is TGCGCCAGCAGCTTGGCCGGGACTAGCGGCTACAATGAGCAGTTCTTC.

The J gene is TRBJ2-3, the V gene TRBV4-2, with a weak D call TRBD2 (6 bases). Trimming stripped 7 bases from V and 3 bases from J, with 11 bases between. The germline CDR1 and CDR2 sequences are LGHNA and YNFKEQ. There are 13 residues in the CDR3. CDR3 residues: CASNPGGTDTQYF. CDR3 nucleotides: TGTGCCAGCAACCCCGGAGGGACAGATACGCAGTATTTT.

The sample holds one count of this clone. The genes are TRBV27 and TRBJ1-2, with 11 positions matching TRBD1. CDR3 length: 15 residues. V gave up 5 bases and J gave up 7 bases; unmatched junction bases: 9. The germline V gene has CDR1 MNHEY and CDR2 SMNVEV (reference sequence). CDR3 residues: CASSRGQGEFGGYTF. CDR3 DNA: TGTGCCAGCAGTCGGGGACAGGGGGAATTCGGTGGCTACACCTTC.

The CDR3 DNA sequence: TGTGCCAGCAGCCGAGATAGGACAACCGGGGAGCTGTTTTTT. Translation gives CASSRDRTTGELFF. The chain couples TRBV11-2 to TRBJ2-2, with D tentatively TRBD1 (5 bases). V was clipped by 5 bases and J by 5 bases, with 12 bases between them. From germline, CDR1 is SGHAT and CDR2 FQNNGV. This CDR3 is built from 14 residues.

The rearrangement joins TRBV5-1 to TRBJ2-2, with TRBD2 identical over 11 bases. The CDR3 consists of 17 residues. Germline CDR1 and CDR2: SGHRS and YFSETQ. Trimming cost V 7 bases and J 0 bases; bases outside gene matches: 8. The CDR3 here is CASQRASGGPNTGELFF. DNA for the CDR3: TGCGCCAGCCAGAGGGCTAGCGGGGGGCCGAACACCGGGGAGCTGTTTTTT. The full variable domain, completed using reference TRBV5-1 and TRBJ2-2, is KAGVTQTPRYLIKTRGQQVTLSCSPISGHRSVSWYQQTPGQGLQFLFEYFSETQRNKGNFPGRFSGRQFSNSRSEMNVSTLELGDSALYLCASQRASGGPNTGELFFGEGSRLTVL.

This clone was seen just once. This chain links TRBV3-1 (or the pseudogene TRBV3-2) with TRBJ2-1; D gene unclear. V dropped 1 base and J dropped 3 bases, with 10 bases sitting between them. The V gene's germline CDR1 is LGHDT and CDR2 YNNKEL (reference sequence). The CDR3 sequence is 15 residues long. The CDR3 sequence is CASSQVVTNYNEQFF. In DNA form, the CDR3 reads TGTGCCAGCAGCCAAGTAGTAACTAACTACAATGAGCAGTTCTTC.

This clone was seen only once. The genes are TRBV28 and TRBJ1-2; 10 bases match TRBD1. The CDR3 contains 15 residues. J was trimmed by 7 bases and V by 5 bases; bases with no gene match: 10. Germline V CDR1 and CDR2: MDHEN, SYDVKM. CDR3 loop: CASSPLGQGYGGYTF. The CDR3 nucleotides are TGTGCCAGCAGTCCCTTGGGACAGGGGTACGGTGGCTACACCTTC.

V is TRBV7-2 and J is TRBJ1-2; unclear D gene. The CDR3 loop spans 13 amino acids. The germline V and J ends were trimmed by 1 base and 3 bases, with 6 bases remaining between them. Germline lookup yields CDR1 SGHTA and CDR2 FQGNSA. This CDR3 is CASSLGEYYGYTF. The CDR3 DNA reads TGTGCCAGCAGCTTAGGAGAGTACTATGGCTACACCTTC.

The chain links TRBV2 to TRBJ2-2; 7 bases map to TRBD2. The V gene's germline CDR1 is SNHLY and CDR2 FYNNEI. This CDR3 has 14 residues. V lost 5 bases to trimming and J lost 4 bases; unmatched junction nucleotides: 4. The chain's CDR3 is CASSRTSPTGELFF. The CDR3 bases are TGTGCCAGCAGTCGGACTAGTCCCACCGGGGAGCTGTTTTTT.

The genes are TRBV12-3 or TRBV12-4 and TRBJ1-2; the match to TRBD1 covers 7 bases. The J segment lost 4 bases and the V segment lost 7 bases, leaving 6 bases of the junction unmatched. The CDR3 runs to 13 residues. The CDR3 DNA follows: TGTGCCAGCAAACAGGGGAGGCTCTATGGCTACACCTTC. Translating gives CASKQGRLYGYTF.

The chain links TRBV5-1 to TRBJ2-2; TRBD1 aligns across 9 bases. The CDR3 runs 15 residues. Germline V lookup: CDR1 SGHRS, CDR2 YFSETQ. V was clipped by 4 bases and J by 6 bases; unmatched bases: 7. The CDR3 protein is CASSRTGGEAGELFF. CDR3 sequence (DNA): TGCGCCAGCAGCCGAACAGGGGGCGAAGCCGGGGAGCTGTTTTTT. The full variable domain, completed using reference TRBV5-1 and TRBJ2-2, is KAGVTQTPRYLIKTRGQQVTLSCSPISGHRSVSWYQQTPGQGLQFLFEYFSETQRNKGNFPGRFSGRQFSNSRSEMNVSTLELGDSALYLCASSRTGGEAGELFFGEGSRLTVL.

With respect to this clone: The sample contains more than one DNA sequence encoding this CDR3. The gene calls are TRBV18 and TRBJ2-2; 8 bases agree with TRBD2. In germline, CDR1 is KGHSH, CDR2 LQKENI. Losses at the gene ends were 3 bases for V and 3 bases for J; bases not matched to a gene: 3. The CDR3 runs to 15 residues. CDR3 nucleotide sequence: TGTGCCAGCTCACCGCCGGGAGGGGACACCGGGGAGCTGTTTTTT. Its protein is CASSPPGGDTGELFF.

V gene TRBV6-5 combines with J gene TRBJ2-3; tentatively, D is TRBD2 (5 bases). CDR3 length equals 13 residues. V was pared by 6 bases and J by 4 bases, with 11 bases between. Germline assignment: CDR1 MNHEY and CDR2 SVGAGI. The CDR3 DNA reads TGTGCCAGCAGCGAGACGAGGGCAGATACGCAGTATTTT. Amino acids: CASSETRADTQYF.

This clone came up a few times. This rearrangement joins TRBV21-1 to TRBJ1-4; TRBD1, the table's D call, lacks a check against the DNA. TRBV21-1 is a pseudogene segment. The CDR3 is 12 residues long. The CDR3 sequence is CAKRDRGEKLFF. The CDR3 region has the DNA TGTGCCAAAAGGGACAGGGGAGAAAAACTGTTTTTT.